This is a list of T cell receptor beta chains from one sample in a study of T-cell reconstitution after alpha-beta-depleted transplantation in children. TCRdb itself ran the PCR reads through MiXCR, one entry per CDR3 protein. The data contain about 230,000 distinct CDR3 sequences, 9.5% to 15% of them singletons. This material consisted of PBMCs from the stem cell graft donor, taken from the stem cell graft. Receptors originate from a human donor who donated a stem cell graft to a child with acute lymphoblastic leukemia. The CDR3 runs from the conserved cysteine through the conserved F or W. Fields, in order: CDR3 protein, V gene, J gene.

CASSYFGPFPGQETQYF	TRBV27	TRBJ2-5
CASRALKDMNTEAFF	TRBV5-1	TRBJ1-1
CASSLELAGEEQYF	TRBV7-8	TRBJ2-7
CASTYLDRYTEAFF	TRBV6-2/TRBV6-3	TRBJ1-1
CASSHSGLLNTEAFF	TRBV4-3	TRBJ1-1
CASRLEFTDTQYF	TRBV12-5	TRBJ2-3
CSALLDRGADTQYF	TRBV20-1	TRBJ2-3
CASSHRLAPAYEQYF	TRBV7-6	TRBJ2-7
CASSRDRWNEKLFF	TRBV28	TRBJ1-4
CASSPRSGRAAEQYF	TRBV9	TRBJ2-7
CSARDRLAGTNTGELFF	TRBV20-1	TRBJ2-2
CASSMADIGGYTF	TRBV19	TRBJ1-2
CASSLATGRNYGYTF	TRBV12-3/TRBV12-4	TRBJ1-2
CSARVLGQGSYEQYF	TRBV20-1	TRBJ2-7
CASSHSKGARGQETQYF	TRBV14	TRBJ2-5
CAISAAGTGVLSQYF	TRBV10-3	TRBJ2-5
CASRFSGNTIYF	TRBV6-6	TRBJ1-3